This T cell receptor beta chain is from a study of cytomegalovirus exposure and HLA in healthy donors. General study results and limits: A further, later analysis showed that HLA-associated TCR beta chains (compared with equally common others) were more clonally expanded.

Of note for this clone: The antigen remains unidentified.

13 Jbeta primers and 60 Vbeta primers were used for the PCR. The data were produced by immunoSEQ multiplex PCR, yet TCRdb's version contains in-frame clones alone and is incomplete. The data contain more than 90,000 clones, 65% to 75% of them singletons. The CDR3 has 12 amino acids. V lost 8 bases and J lost 3, with 11 bases in between. The germline CDR1 and CDR2 sequences are MNHNS and SASEGT. The receptor's source is a woman aged 45-65 years in good health and CMV-seropositive. Sequenced sample: PBMCs. V usage is TRBV6-1 and J usage is TRBJ2-7; D may be TRBD2 (6 bases). CDR3 sequence reads: CASGTDLYEQYF. As DNA, the CDR3 is TGTGCCAGCGGGACTGATCTCTACGAGCAGTACTTC.